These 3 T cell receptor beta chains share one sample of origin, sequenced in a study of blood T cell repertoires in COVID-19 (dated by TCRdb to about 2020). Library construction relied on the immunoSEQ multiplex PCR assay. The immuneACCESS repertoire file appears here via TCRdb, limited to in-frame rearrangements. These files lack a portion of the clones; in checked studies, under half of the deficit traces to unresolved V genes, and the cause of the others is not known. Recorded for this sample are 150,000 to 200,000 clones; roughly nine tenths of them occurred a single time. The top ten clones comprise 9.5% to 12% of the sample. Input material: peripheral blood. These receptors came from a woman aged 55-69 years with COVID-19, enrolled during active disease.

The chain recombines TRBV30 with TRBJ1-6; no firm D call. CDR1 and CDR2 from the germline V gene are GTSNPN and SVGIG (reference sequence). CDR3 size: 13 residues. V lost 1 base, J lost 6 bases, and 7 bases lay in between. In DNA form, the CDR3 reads TGTGCCTGGAGTGCACTGCCTAATTCACCCCTCCACTTT. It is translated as CAWSALPNSPLHF.

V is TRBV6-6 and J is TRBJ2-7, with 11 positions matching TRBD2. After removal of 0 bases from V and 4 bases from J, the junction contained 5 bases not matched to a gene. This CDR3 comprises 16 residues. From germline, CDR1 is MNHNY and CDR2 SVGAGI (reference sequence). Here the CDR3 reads CASSYSGTSGGYEQYF. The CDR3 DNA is TGTGCCAGCAGTTACTCGGGGACTAGCGGCGGATACGAGCAGTACTTC.

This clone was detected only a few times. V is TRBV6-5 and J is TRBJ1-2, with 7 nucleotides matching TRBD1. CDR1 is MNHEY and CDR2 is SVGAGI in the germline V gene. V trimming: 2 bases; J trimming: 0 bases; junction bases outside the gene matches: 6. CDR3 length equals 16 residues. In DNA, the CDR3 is TGTGCCAGCAGTTACGGACAGGCTTTCCCTAACTATGGCTACACCTTC. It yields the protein CASSYGQAFPNYGYTF.